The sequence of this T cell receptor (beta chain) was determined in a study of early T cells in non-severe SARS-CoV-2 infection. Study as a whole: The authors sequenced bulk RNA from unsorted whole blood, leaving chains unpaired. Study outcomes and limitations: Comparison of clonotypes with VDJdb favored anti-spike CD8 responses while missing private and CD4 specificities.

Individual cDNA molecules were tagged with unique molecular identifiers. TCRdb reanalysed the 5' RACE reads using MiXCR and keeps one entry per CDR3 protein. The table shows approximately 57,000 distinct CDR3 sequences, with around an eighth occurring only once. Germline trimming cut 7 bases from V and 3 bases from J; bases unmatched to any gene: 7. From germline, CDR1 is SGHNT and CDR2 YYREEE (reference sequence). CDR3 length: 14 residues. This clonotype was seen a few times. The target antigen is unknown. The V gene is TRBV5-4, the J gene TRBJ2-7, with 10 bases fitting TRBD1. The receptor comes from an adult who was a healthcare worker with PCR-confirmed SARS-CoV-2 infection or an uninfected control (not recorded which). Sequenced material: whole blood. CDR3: CASGSGTGVYEQYF. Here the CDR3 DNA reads TGTGCCAGCGGATCCGGGACAGGGGTCTACGAGCAGTACTTC.